This is a list of T cell receptor beta chains from one sample in a study of T cell responses to AZD1222 COVID-19 vaccine. Clones were sequenced by immunoSEQ multiplex PCR, and TCRdb holds only the in-frame ones, with some missing. The sample holds some 22,000 clones, 82% seen once. This sample comprised peripheral blood, obtained on day 0 of AZD1222 vaccination. These receptors were collected from an adult in good health. CDR3s include the opening cysteine and the closing phenylalanine or tryptophan. Not all rows give a size; the values are once, few, many and, for expanded clones, a class.

-,TRBJ1-1,TRBV28,CASSLRGTEAFF
-,TRBJ1-3,TRBV19,CASSLWSSGNTIYF
-,TRBJ2-5,TRBV28,CASSLRGGTQYF
-,TRBJ1-4,TRBV11-2,CASSDDRGTNEKLFF
-,TRBJ1-2,TRBV19,CASSRAQASNYGYTF
-,TRBJ1-4,TRBV7-9,CASSLRGAAATNEKLFF
-,TRBJ1-1,TRBV28,CASSLGAESTEAFF
-,TRBJ1-1,TRBV19,CASTLGGTEAFF
-,TRBJ2-2,TRBV19,CASSIGVGTGELFF
-,TRBJ1-2,TRBV15,CATSWVNVDYGYTF
-,TRBJ2-3,TRBV9,CASSPHSGESIDTQYF
-,TRBJ2-7,TRBV9,CASSAIGLAGAEQYF
-,TRBJ1-1,TRBV4-2,CASGGKMNTEAFF
-,TRBJ2-7,TRBV27,CASSFRRDRTYEQYF
-,TRBJ2-7,TRBV28,CASTDRSAYYEQYF
once,TRBJ1-6,TRBV30,CAWTLRDRASPLHF
-,TRBJ1-2,TRBV7-2,CASGSQLNYGYTF
-,TRBJ2-3,TRBV9,CASSGGPGTDTQYF